These T cell receptor beta chains were read from a single sample in a study of cytomegalovirus exposure and HLA in healthy donors. Libraries were prepared by immunoSEQ multiplex PCR; TCRdb keeps only in-frame clonotypes and omits some of them. The sample includes roughly 250,000 clones, 86% of them seen just once. Sequencing was done on a sample of PBMCs. The receptors were gathered from a woman aged 25 to 39 in good health and CMV-seropositive. Each CDR3 is given with its conserved first and last residue. Fields, in order: clone size, D gene, V gene, J gene, CDR3 protein, CDR3 DNA. The D gene is left open where the match is weak. Clone size is stated in some rows and not others, as once, few, many or a class when expanded.

.,TRBD1,TRBV19,TRBJ2-4,CASSSPGGSIQYF,TGTGCCAGTAGTAGCCCAGGGGGCAGCATTCAGTACTTC
.,TRBD1,TRBV6-1,TRBJ1-1,CASSVLTGRNTEAFF,TGTGCCAGCAGTGTATTGACAGGGAGGAACACTGAAGCTTTCTTT
.,.,TRBV29-1,TRBJ2-1,CSVGRPSDEIPYNEQFF,TGCAGCGTTGGACGACCTAGTGATGAAATCCCCTACAATGAGCAGTTCTTC
.,TRBD1,TRBV2,TRBJ1-3,CASSEDRPFLLGGNTIYF,TGTGCCAGCAGTGAGGACAGGCCTTTTCTTCTTGGGGGAAACACCATATATTTT
.,TRBD2,TRBV11-2,TRBJ2-1,CASSLPTGLAGPYNEQFF,TGTGCCAGCAGCTTACCGACAGGACTAGCTGGCCCCTACAATGAGCAGTTCTTC
few,TRBD2,TRBV18,TRBJ2-7,CASSPQRTSGSRQRGEQYF,TGTGCCAGCTCACCCCAACGAACTAGCGGGAGCCGACAAAGGGGGGAGCAGTACTTC
.,TRBD1,TRBV5-1,TRBJ1-1,CASRKTGGVTEAFF,TGCGCCAGCAGAAAAACAGGGGGAGTCACTGAAGCTTTCTTT
.,TRBD1,TRBV30,TRBJ2-5,CAWSTGQGLETQYF,TGTGCCTGGAGTACCGGACAGGGACTAGAGACCCAGTACTTC
.,.,TRBV14,TRBJ1-1,CASSEGMGTEAFF,TGTGCCAGCAGCGAGGGAATGGGCACTGAAGCTTTCTTT
.,.,TRBV5-1,TRBJ1-2,CASSRRGENQGYGYTF,TGCGCCAGCAGCCGCCGAGGAGAGAATCAGGGCTATGGCTACACCTTC
.,.,TRBV7-7,TRBJ2-1,CASSFGSANYNEQFF,TGTGCTAGCAGTTTCGGGAGTGCCAACTACAATGAGCAGTTCTTC
.,.,TRBV7-2,TRBJ2-3,CASRRGPTDTQYF,TGTGCCTCACGGCGAGGTCCCACAGATACGCAGTATTTT
few,TRBD1,TRBV2,TRBJ2-7,CASNGRTGDLYEQYF,TGTGCCAGCAATGGTCGGACAGGGGACCTCTACGAGCAGTACTTC
.,.,TRBV29-1,TRBJ2-7,CSVLTRSSYEQYF,TGCAGCGTTCTGACTAGGTCATCCTACGAGCAGTACTTC
.,TRBD1,TRBV25-1,TRBJ2-7,CASSPGQGGYEQYF,TGTGCCAGCAGTCCGGGACAGGGAGGGTACGAGCAGTACTTC